These 3 T cell receptor beta chains came from one sample sequenced in a study of cytotoxic CD8 clonotypes in ibrutinib-treated CLL. Some clones are missing from TCRdb's copy, which holds only in-frame ones; the method was immunoSEQ multiplex PCR. The data contain around 330,000 clones, roughly two thirds of them seen just once; the ten biggest clones take up approximately 6%. This sample comprised PBMCs, obtained after 36 months of ibrutinib treatment. Receptors were obtained from a human donor with chronic lymphocytic leukemia.

This chain connects TRBV28 to TRBJ2-7; 8 bases are shared with TRBD1. CDR3 length equals 11 residues. CDR1 is MDHEN, CDR2 SYDVKM, per germline. V trimming: 8 bases; J trimming: 6 bases; junction bases outside the gene matches: 3. CDR3 sequence reads: CASPDRGEQYF. The CDR3, as DNA: TGTGCCAGCCCTGACAGGGGCGAGCAGTACTTC.

The chain couples TRBV11-2 to TRBJ2-7, with TRBD1 identical over 11 bases. The trim removed 5 bases at V and 0 bases at J, leaving 0 bases unmatched. This CDR3 is built from 14 residues. Germline V gives CDR1 SGHAT, CDR2 FQNNGV. The CDR3 nucleotides are TGTGCCAGCAGCGGGACAGGGGGCTCCTACGAGCAGTACTTC. It yields the protein CASSGTGGSYEQYF.

There are a few counts of this clone. The chain combines TRBV6-6 with TRBJ1-5; 7 nucleotides align to TRBD1. CDR1 is MNHNY and CDR2 is SVGAGI in the germline V gene (reference sequence). The CDR3 extends over 12 amino acids. V shed 8 bases and J 10 bases; nucleotides not matched to a gene: 8. The CDR3 region is CASRQGDRPQHF. The CDR3 nucleotides read TGTGCCAGCCGACAGGGAGATCGCCCCCAGCATTTT.